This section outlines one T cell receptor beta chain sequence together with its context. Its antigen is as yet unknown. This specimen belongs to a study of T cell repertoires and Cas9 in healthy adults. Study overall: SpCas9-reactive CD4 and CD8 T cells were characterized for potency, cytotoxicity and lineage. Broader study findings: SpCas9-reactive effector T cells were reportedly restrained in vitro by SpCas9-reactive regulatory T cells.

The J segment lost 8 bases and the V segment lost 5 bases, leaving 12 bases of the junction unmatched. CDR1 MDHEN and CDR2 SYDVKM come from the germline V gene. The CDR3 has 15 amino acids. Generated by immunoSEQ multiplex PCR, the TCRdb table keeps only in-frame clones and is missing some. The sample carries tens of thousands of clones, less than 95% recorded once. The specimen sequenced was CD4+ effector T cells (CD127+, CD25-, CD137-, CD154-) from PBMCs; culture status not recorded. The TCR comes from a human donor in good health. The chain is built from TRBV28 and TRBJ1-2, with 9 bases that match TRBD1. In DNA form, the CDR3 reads TGTGCCAGCAGTAAGACAGGGGGAACAGAAGGCGGCTACACCTTC. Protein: CASSKTGGTEGGYTF.